The TCR beta chain described here comes from a study of CD8+ T cells in alopecia areata. The CDR3 consists of 16 residues. The V gene's germline CDR1 is LNHDA and CDR2 SQIVND (reference sequence). The junction had 12 bases not matched to a gene; V was cut back by 5 bases and J by 4 bases. Following extraction, RNA underwent reverse transcription to cDNA, which served as the sequencing template. The table came from immunoSEQ multiplex PCR; TCRdb's copy has only in-frame clones and leaves some out. The profile covers 170,000 or so clones, with 59% appearing a single time and approximately 15% taken by the ten largest.

Material: CD4+ T cells sorted from blood, obtained at week 0. The rearrangement links TRBV19 to TRBJ1-2; 8 nucleotides line up with TRBD1. The sequence derives from a human donor with alopecia areata. The CDR3 sequence: CASSPRDRIYPYGYTF. CDR3 nucleotides: TGTGCCAGTAGTCCCCGGGACAGGATATATCCCTATGGCTACACCTTC.